This T cell receptor (beta chain) stems from a study of CD8 T cells in Susac syndrome. Random-hexamer reverse transcription was applied to about 0.5 to 1 ug RNA. An immunoSEQ multiplex PCR amplified TCR beta CDR3 over 54 Vbeta and 13 Jbeta. Each CDR3 protein gets one entry after TCRdb re-called the immunoSEQ multiplex PCR reads with MiXCR. The sample lists 150,000 to 160,000 distinct CDR3 sequences, just under 97% occurring once. In blood CD8+ and CD4+ T cells, TCR beta underwent sequencing. The multiple sclerosis controls were treatment-naive patients, and their relapsing-remitting disease was stable or active. TEMRA cells were FACS-enriched and CD8+ and CD4+ T cells negatively isolated. Between the trimmed V and J ends, which lost 0 bases and 9 bases, there was a span of 12 bases. This CDR3 is built from 14 residues. The germline V gene encodes CDR1 MNHEY and CDR2 SVGAGI.

The chain recombines TRBV6-5 with TRBJ2-1, with D tentatively TRBD1 or TRBD2 (7 bases each). Sequenced input: CD8+ T cells from PBMCs. The clonotype was recovered from a human donor with multiple sclerosis. CDR3 loop: CASSYSGGGSEQFF. In DNA, the CDR3 is TGTGCCAGCAGTTACTCGGGAGGGGGCAGTGAGCAGTTCTTC.